This T cell receptor (beta chain) is drawn from a study of OX40 agonist ivuxolimab in advanced cancers. About the research overall: The dose of intravenous ivuxolimab that patients received every 2 weeks ranged from 0.01 to 10 mg/kg.

Produced via immunoSEQ multiplex PCR; TCRdb's table is partial and in-frame only. The sample yields about 26,000 clones, 80% to 90% seen once. CDR3 size: 13 residues. Looked up from germline, CDR1 is LNHDA and CDR2 is SQIVND (reference sequence). The V and J ends lost 8 bases and 5 bases respectively, with 15 bases between them. The sequence derives from an adult with an advanced solid tumor such as melanoma, head and neck, liver or kidney cancer. V and J are TRBV19 and TRBJ1-2; tentative D call: TRBD1 (5 bases). This sample comprised CD4+ or CD8+ T cells sorted from blood, obtained in a trial of the OX40 agonist ivuxolimab. CDR3 nucleotides: TGTGCCAGTGGCAATGGGGGTTGGTATGGCTACACCTTC. Its protein product is CASGNGGWYGYTF. Drawing the rest from reference TRBV19 and TRBJ1-2, the complete variable domain is DGGITQSPKYLFRKEGQNVTLSCEQNLNHDAMYWYRQDPGQGLRLIYYSQIVNDFQKGDIAEGYSVSREKKESFPLTVTSAQKNPTAFYLCASGNGGWYGYTFGSGTRLTVV.